These 23 T cell receptor beta chains share one sample of origin, sequenced in a study of shared clonotypes between healthy human individuals. The table came from immunoSEQ multiplex PCR; TCRdb's copy has only in-frame clones and leaves some out. The repertoire includes approximately 2.1 million clones, 80% to 95% of them detected once, and under 0.45% sits in the top ten. Sample: naive CD4+ T cells from PBMCs. Specified subset: CD45RA+ positively selected. The receptors come from a young man in good health. Some clones in this sample may be carry-over from other donors' samples.

The CDR3: CASSATSDLYEQYF. Here the CDR3 DNA reads TGCGCCAGCAGCGCTACATCGGACCTCTACGAGCAGTACTTC. The rearrangement joins TRBV5-1 to TRBJ2-7, with D unresolved. Looked up from germline, CDR1 is SGHRS and CDR2 is YFSETQ. This CDR3 spans 14 amino acids. V lost 4 bases and J lost 3, with 14 bases in between.

The chain carries TRBV18 and TRBJ2-5, with 10 bases that match TRBD1. This CDR3 is 16 amino acids long. The germline V gene has CDR1 KGHSH and CDR2 LQKENI. Unmatched junction bases numbered 4, after V lost 2 bases and J lost 1 base. CDR3 protein: CASSPRGQGSQETQYF. The CDR3 DNA follows: TGTGCCAGCTCACCAAGGGGACAGGGGTCCCAAGAGACCCAGTACTTC.

V and J are TRBV28 and TRBJ1-1; D possibly corresponds to TRBD1 (6 bases). The CDR3 totals 15 residues. V was clipped by 6 bases and J by 5 bases, with 19 bases between them. Germline V gene sequence: CDR1 MDHEN, CDR2 SYDVKM. CDR3 DNA: TGTGCCAGCAGCTTCCGGCGGGGGCTCGGGACTGAAGCTTTCTTT. Its protein product is CASSFRRGLGTEAFF.

In regard to this clone: In the same sample, other DNA sequences code for this CDR3. This chain uses TRBV19 with TRBJ2-7; D is undetermined. The CDR3 runs 14 residues. V was cut by 5 bases and J by 2 bases, with 13 bases left in between. CDR1 and CDR2 (germline): LNHDA, SQIVND (reference sequence). The CDR3 DNA reads as TGTGCCAGTAGTCCACGGACGGGCACCTACGAGCAGTACTTC. Protein sequence: CASSPRTGTYEQYF.

The rearrangement links TRBV5-4 to TRBJ2-3; 7 nucleotides agree with TRBD1. V trimming: 4 bases; J trimming: 0 bases; junction bases outside the gene matches: 5. Per germline, CDR1 SGHNT and CDR2 YYREEE (reference sequence). The CDR3 runs 15 residues. CDR3 region: CASSLGQMSTDTQYF. CDR3 bases: TGTGCCAGCAGCCTGGGACAGATGAGCACAGATACGCAGTATTTT.

V is TRBV5-1 and J is TRBJ2-1; D is perhaps TRBD2 (6 bases). This CDR3 is built from 16 residues. Germline CDR1 is SGHRS and CDR2 is YFSETQ. The ends were cut back, 1 base at V and 5 bases at J, with 16 bases in the middle. The CDR3 DNA reads TGCGCCAGCAGCTTGACGGGGCGGGATTCCCACAATGAGCAGTTCTTC. Residues: CASSLTGRDSHNEQFF.

The CDR3 spells CASSSLTSDYYEQYF. The CDR3 coding sequence is TGTGCCAGCAGCTCCCTAACTAGCGACTACTACGAGCAGTACTTC. J is TRBJ2-7 and V is TRBV11-2; 7 bases are a match to TRBD2. The CDR3 is made up of 15 amino acids. J was trimmed by 3 bases and V by 4 bases; bases with no gene match: 9. CDR1 is SGHAT and CDR2 is FQNNGV in the germline V gene. Full variable domain (missing parts from reference TRBV11-2 and TRBJ2-7): EAGVAQSPRYKIIEKRQSVAFWCNPISGHATLYWYQQILGQGPKLLIQFQNNGVVDDSQLPKDRFSAERLKGVDSTLKIQPAKLEDSAVYLCASSSLTSDYYEQYFGPGTRLTVT.

The chain links TRBV5-8 to TRBJ1-5; tentative D call: TRBD1 (6 bases). Germline V gene sequence: CDR1 SGHTS, CDR2 YDEGEE. Trimming stripped 4 bases from V and 9 bases from J, with 14 bases between. The CDR3 has 13 residues. CDR3 amino acids: CASSTLGGLPQHF. In nucleotides, the CDR3 is TGTGCCAGCAGCACACTAGGGGGTCTGCCCCAGCATTTT. Complete variable domain (other parts from reference TRBV5-8 and TRBJ1-5): EAGVTQSPTHLIKTRGQQATLRCSPISGHTSVYWYQQALGLGLQFLLWYDEGEERNRGNFPPRFSGRQFPNYSSELNVNALELEDSALYLCASSTLGGLPQHFGDGTRLSIL.

On this clone: This specimen includes other DNA sequences encoding the same CDR3. CDR3 loop: CASSEGAGNQPQHF. The DNA of the CDR3 is TGTGCCAGCAGTGAAGGGGCGGGGAATCAGCCCCAGCATTTT. The chain employs TRBV6-1 and TRBJ1-5; the D is unclear. The CDR3 has 14 amino acids. From germline, CDR1 is MNHNS and CDR2 SASEGT. The V end lost 1 base, the J end lost 4 bases, and 8 bases lay between the germline ends.

This clone was seen a few times. The chain has TRBV11-2 and TRBJ1-2; D uncertain. V was clipped by 5 bases and J by 12 bases, with 16 bases between them. The CDR3 has 12 residues. The germline CDR1 and CDR2 sequences are SGHAT and FQNNGV. The CDR3 DNA is TGTGCCAGCAGCCCGCTAGACAAGTACCACACCTTC. Translating it yields CASSPLDKYHTF.

V usage is TRBV7-2 and J usage is TRBJ2-3; 7 bases align to TRBD2. Trimming removed 4 bases from V and 5 bases from J; junction bases left unmatched: 9. The CDR3 runs 15 residues. In germline, CDR1 is SGHTA, CDR2 FQGNSA. This CDR3 is CASSSSLGRLDTQYF. The CDR3 nucleotides are TGTGCCAGCAGCTCATCCCTCGGGAGGTTAGATACGCAGTATTTT.

The chain carries TRBV18 and TRBJ2-1, with a tentative D call TRBD2 (5 bases). Germline V gene sequence: CDR1 KGHSH, CDR2 LQKENI. CDR3 length: 13 residues. V was clipped by 3 bases and J by 7 bases, with 10 bases between them. CDR3 amino acids: CASSPPTGNEQFF. CDR3 DNA sequence: TGTGCCAGCTCACCCCCCACGGGGAATGAGCAGTTCTTC.

The chain carries TRBV7-9 and TRBJ2-1, with 8 bases that match TRBD2. This CDR3 contains 16 residues. Germline assignment: CDR1 SEHNR and CDR2 FQNEAQ (reference sequence). V dropped 5 bases and J dropped 3; count of bases not matched to a gene: 9. The CDR3 protein is CASSPRQAGGYNEQFF. The CDR3, as DNA: TGTGCCAGCAGCCCCCGCCAGGCGGGGGGCTACAATGAGCAGTTCTTC.

This clone was picked up one time. This chain connects TRBV14 to TRBJ1-1; 12 nucleotides align to TRBD1. Germline values: CDR1 SGHDN, CDR2 FVKESK. This CDR3 spans 17 amino acids. Trimming cost V 4 bases and J 5 bases; bases outside gene matches: 11. DNA of the CDR3: TGTGCCAGCAGCCCTGGGACAGGGGGCGCACTTGGGACTGAAGCTTTCTTT. Translating it yields CASSPGTGGALGTEAFF.

This clone was counted a few times. This chain connects TRBV11-2 to TRBJ1-1; 7 bases are shared with TRBD1. The germline V gene encodes CDR1 SGHAT and CDR2 FQNNGV. V trimming: 4 bases; J trimming: 4 bases; junction bases outside the gene matches: 9. The CDR3 is 15 amino acids. CDR3 coding DNA: TGTGCCAGCAGCTCCACGACAGGGAAAGGCACTGAAGCTTTCTTT. Translating it yields CASSSTTGKGTEAFF.

This chain joins TRBV7-2 and TRBJ2-2; 9 nucleotides align to TRBD1. The CDR3 spans 15 residues. The J segment lost 5 bases and the V segment lost 4 bases, leaving 5 bases of the junction unmatched. Germline assignment: CDR1 SGHTA and CDR2 FQGNSA. The CDR3 here is CASSSRTGATGELFF. CDR3 nucleotide sequence: TGTGCCAGCAGCTCCCGGACAGGGGCAACCGGGGAGCTGTTTTTT.

The chain carries TRBV4-1 and TRBJ1-5; D gene uncertain. CDR3 length: 16 residues. Germline CDR1 is MGHRA and CDR2 is YSYEKL. Trimming shortened V by 1 base and J by 4 bases, and 14 bases separated the two germline ends. The CDR3 region is CASSQGRPLENQPQHF. CDR3 coding DNA: TGCGCCAGCAGCCAAGGACGGCCTTTAGAGAATCAGCCCCAGCATTTT.

The V call is TRBV6-5, the J call TRBJ2-3, with TRBD1 identical over 8 bases. This CDR3 spans 15 amino acids. The V segment lost 5 bases and the J segment 3 bases; nucleotides outside the gene matches: 7. Germline lookup yields CDR1 MNHEY and CDR2 SVGAGI. CDR3 loop: CASSVQGAVTDTQYF. CDR3 coding DNA: TGTGCCAGCAGTGTCCAGGGGGCGGTTACAGATACGCAGTATTTT.

This clone has only one observation. This chain uses TRBV7-9 with TRBJ2-1; D gene ambiguous. Germline V gives CDR1 SEHNR, CDR2 FQNEAQ (reference sequence). There are 15 residues in the CDR3. V shed 2 bases and J shed 7 bases, with 15 bases lying between them. CDR3 region: CASSLTAPYINEQFF. In DNA, the CDR3 is TGTGCCAGCAGCTTAACGGCCCCGTATATTAATGAGCAGTTCTTC. Looking up the rest from reference TRBV7-9 and TRBJ2-1 gives the full variable domain: DTGVSQNPRHKITKRGQNVTFRCDPISEHNRLYWYRQTLGQGPEFLTYFQNEAQLEKSRLLSDRFSAERPKGSFSTLEIQRTEQGDSAMYLCASSLTAPYINEQFFGPGTRLTVL.

The CDR3 protein is CASSLTGEETQYF. CDR3 nucleotides: TGTGCCAGCAGCTTAACGGGGGAAGAGACCCAGTACTTC. The J gene is TRBJ2-5, the V gene TRBV7-8; the D gene is possibly TRBD2 (6 bases). The CDR3 runs to 13 residues. Looked up from germline, CDR1 is SGHVS and CDR2 is FQNEAQ. V gave up 2 bases and J gave up 3 bases, with 7 bases separating them. The variable domain in full, completed from reference TRBV7-8 and TRBJ2-5, reads GAGVSQSPRYKVAKRGQDVALRCDPISGHVSLFWYQQALGQGPEFLTYFQNEAQLDKSGLPSDRFFAERPEGSVSTLKIQRTQQEDSAVYLCASSLTGEETQYFGPGTRLLVL.

The chain employs TRBV20-1 and TRBJ2-7; unclear D gene. V lost 6 bases and J 5 bases, leaving 8 bases between the germline ends. The CDR3 consists of 10 residues. Germline CDR1 and CDR2: DFQATT and SNEGSKA (reference sequence). CDR3 residues: CSALGNEQYF. The CDR3 DNA reads TGCAGTGCCTTGGGGAACGAGCAGTACTTC.

This chain joins TRBV19 and TRBJ2-1; 13 bases map to TRBD2. The V gene's germline CDR1 is LNHDA and CDR2 SQIVND (reference sequence). The CDR3 spans 17 residues. Trimming removed 5 bases from V and 9 bases from J; junction bases left unmatched: 13. The CDR3 region is CASSRSGGLAGAAEQFF. In DNA form, the CDR3 reads TGTGCCAGTAGTCGATCTGGCGGACTAGCGGGAGCGGCTGAGCAGTTCTTC.

The genes are TRBV6-5 and TRBJ2-7; the match to TRBD1 covers 7 bases. Germline CDR1 reads MNHEY; CDR2 reads SVGAGI. Germline trimming cut 5 bases from V and 3 bases from J; bases unmatched to any gene: 7. The CDR3 extends over 14 amino acids. As DNA, the CDR3 is TGTGCCAGCAGTAGGGACAGCTCTAACTACGAGCAGTACTTC. This encodes CASSRDSSNYEQYF.